This is a list of T cell receptor beta chains from one sample in a study of blood T cell repertoires in COVID-19. Generated by immunoSEQ multiplex PCR, the TCRdb table keeps only in-frame clones and is missing some. The data contain roughly 380,000 clones, approximately 81% of them singletons. Material for sequencing was peripheral blood. These receptors originate from a woman between 18 and 29 years old with acute or convalescent COVID-19. Both conserved end residues are part of each CDR3. A D gene is named only where the DNA matches it firmly. For some rows the clone size is stated as once, few or many, or as a class when expanded; others skip it.

d_call	clone_size	v_call	j_call	cdr3_nt	cdr3_aa
-	once	TRBV7-8	TRBJ2-7	TGTGCCAGCAGTCTTAAGGACAGAGAGTACGAGCAGTACTTC	CASSLKDREYEQYF
TRBD2	-	TRBV11-2	TRBJ2-7	TGTGCCAGCAGCTTAAGCGGGGAGGCCAACGAGCAGTACTTC	CASSLSGEANEQYF
TRBD1	-	TRBV2	TRBJ1-5	TGTGCCAGCAGGGGGGAGACAGGGGGCGTCTTTAGCAATCAGCCCCAGCATTTT	CASRGETGGVFSNQPQHF
TRBD1	-	TRBV9	TRBJ2-7	TGTGCCAGCAGTCGTGCCGGGACAGGGCCCTACGAGCAGTACTTC	CASSRAGTGPYEQYF
-	once	TRBV27	TRBJ2-7	TGTGCCAGCAGTTTAGGCGGGGCCAGCTCCTACGAGCAGTACTTC	CASSLGGASSYEQYF
-	-	TRBV24-1	TRBJ1-2	TGTGCCACCAGTGGTCCTCGGAGGAACTATGGCTACACCTTC	CATSGPRRNYGYTF
-	-	TRBV6-6	TRBJ2-1	TGTGCCAGCCTGGCAGGTAGCAATGAGCAGTTCTTC	CASLAGSNEQFF
TRBD2	-	TRBV6-5	TRBJ2-3	TGTGCCACCCAGAGCGGGAGGGCCCCAGATACGCAGTATTTT	CATQSGRAPDTQYF
TRBD1	-	TRBV28	TRBJ1-5	TGTGCCAGCAGTATCCCGACAGGGGGCAATCAGCCCCAGCATTTT	CASSIPTGGNQPQHF
-	-	TRBV19	TRBJ2-1	TGTGCCAGTAGTATTTCTACCAACCCCTACAATGAGCAGTTCTTC	CASSISTNPYNEQFF
-	-	TRBV9	TRBJ1-2	TGTGCCAGCAGCGGACGCGGCGGGTCGCAAGGATCTAACTATGGCTACACCTTC	CASSGRGGSQGSNYGYTF
-	-	TRBV9	TRBJ1-2	TGTGCCAGCAGCTTTCGTGCAGGCCCAGCTAACTATGGCTACACCTTC	CASSFRAGPANYGYTF
-	-	TRBV20-1	TRBJ2-5	TGCAGTGCTAGACCCAAAGAGACCCAGTACTTC	CSARPKETQYF
-	-	TRBV11-3	TRBJ2-3	TGTGCCAGCAGCTCGACCCAACAGGGAGATACGCAGTATTTT	CASSSTQQGDTQYF
TRBD2	-	TRBV10-3	TRBJ2-7	TGTGCCATCAGTGCGAGTGGGAGGGCCTACGAGCAGTACTTC	CAISASGRAYEQYF
-	-	TRBV29-1	TRBJ1-5	TGCAGCGACCTAATACCCCGGCGACAGAAGTTAGGTAGCAATCAGCCCCAGCATTTT	CSDLIPRRQKLGSNQPQHF
TRBD2	-	TRBV29-1	TRBJ2-1	TGCAGCGTTCCGAGCGGGGGTGGATGGAATGAGCAGTTCTTC	CSVPSGGGWNEQFF
-	-	TRBV28	TRBJ1-1	TGTGCCAGCAGCCTGGGACATTACACTGAAGCTTTCTTT	CASSLGHYTEAFF
-	-	TRBV4-1	TRBJ2-1	TGCGCCAGCAGCCAAGATTCCGCAGTTCGTGAGCAGTTCTTC	CASSQDSAVREQFF
-	-	TRBV2	TRBJ2-1	TGTGCCAGCAGTGACGAGGGCTGGGGTTACAATGAGCAGTTCTTC	CASSDEGWGYNEQFF
TRBD1	few	TRBV5-1	TRBJ1-2	TGCGCCAGCAGCTTACAGGGGGCGGCGACCTATGGCTACACCTTC	CASSLQGAATYGYTF
-	-	TRBV10-3	TRBJ1-1	TGTGCCATCAGTGGAAGGGAGACTGAAGCTTTCTTT	CAISGRETEAFF
-	-	TRBV6-5	TRBJ1-1	TGTGCGAGCAAGAGGGGGTTTTTGAACACTGAAGCTTTCTTT	CASKRGFLNTEAFF
-	-	TRBV9	TRBJ2-5	TGTGCCAGCAGCGTGGAGGACGGTTTCGTAGAGACCCAGTACTTC	CASSVEDGFVETQYF
TRBD1	-	TRBV28	TRBJ1-6	TGTGCCAGCAGTAAGAAGACAGGGGGGAATAATTCACCCCTCCACTTT	CASSKKTGGNNSPLHF
-	once	TRBV27	TRBJ1-4	TGTGCCAGCAGTTTACAGGGCCTGAATGAAAAACTGTTTTTT	CASSLQGLNEKLFF
TRBD1	-	TRBV9	TRBJ2-7	TGTGCCAGCAGCATCCGACAGGGGGACGAGCAGTACTTC	CASSIRQGDEQYF
-	few	TRBV11-2	TRBJ1-2	TGTGCCAGTACCTCTACGAACTATGGCTACACCTTC	CASTSTNYGYTF
-	-	TRBV19	TRBJ1-1	TGTGCCAGTATTCCGGACAGAGTGAACACTGAAGCTTTCTTT	CASIPDRVNTEAFF
-	-	TRBV9	TRBJ2-3	TGTGCCAGCAGCCCACCGGGCGGGGCAGATACGCAGTATTTT	CASSPPGGADTQYF
-	-	TRBV3-1/TRBV3-2	TRBJ2-3	TGTGCCAGCAGCCAAGGCGTCAACCCCGCAGATACGCAGTATTTT	CASSQGVNPADTQYF